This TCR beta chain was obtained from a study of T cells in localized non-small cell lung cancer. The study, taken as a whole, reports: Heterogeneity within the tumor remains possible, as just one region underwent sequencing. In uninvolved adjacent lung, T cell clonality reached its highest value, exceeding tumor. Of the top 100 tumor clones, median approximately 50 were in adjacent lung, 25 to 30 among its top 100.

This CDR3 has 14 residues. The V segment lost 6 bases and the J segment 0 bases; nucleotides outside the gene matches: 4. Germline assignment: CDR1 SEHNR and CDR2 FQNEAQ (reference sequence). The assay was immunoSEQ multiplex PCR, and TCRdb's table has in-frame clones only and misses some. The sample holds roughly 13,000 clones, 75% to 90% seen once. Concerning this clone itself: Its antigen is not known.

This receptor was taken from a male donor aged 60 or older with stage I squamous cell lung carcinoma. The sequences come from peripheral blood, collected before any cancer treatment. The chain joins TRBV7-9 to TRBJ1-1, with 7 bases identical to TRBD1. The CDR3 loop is CASSPDRLNTEAFF. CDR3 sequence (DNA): TGTGCCAGCAGTCCGGACAGGTTGAACACTGAAGCTTTCTTT.